This T cell receptor (beta chain) comes out of a study of immune heterogeneity within non-small cell lung tumors. The overall study: There were several squamous cell carcinomas, 10 non-squamous carcinomas and 1 tumor not otherwise specified.

General observations from the study: Most high-frequency T-cell receptor beta clonotypes were specific to a single patient.

The V gene's germline CDR1 is MNHEY and CDR2 SMNVEV (reference sequence). The CDR3 covers 15 residues. Each sample used approximately 570 ng of genomic DNA from bulk tumor tissue. Surgeons took several biopsies per primary tumor, spaced far apart, during surgery. Patients with untreated, newly diagnosed non-small cell lung cancer underwent curative surgery. TCR beta CDR3 regions came from multiplex PCR with 32 forward V and 13 reverse J primers. One entry per CDR3 protein results from TCRdb running MiXCR on the multiplex PCR reads. Of roughly 15,000 distinct CDR3 sequences listed, about a third were seen once; the top ten hold 13% to 15%. Regarding this clonotype: The antigen remains undetermined. A junction end diverges from the germline sequence, so it may reflect a read error.

The chain links TRBV27 to TRBJ1-3; D gene unclear. The TCR sequence derives from a woman in her forties or fifties with non-small cell lung cancer. The sample was lung tumor tissue. CDR3 nucleotide sequence: TGTGCAAGCAGTCCTTCCCGAGAGTCTGGAAACACCATATATTTT. This encodes CASSPSRESGNTIYF.